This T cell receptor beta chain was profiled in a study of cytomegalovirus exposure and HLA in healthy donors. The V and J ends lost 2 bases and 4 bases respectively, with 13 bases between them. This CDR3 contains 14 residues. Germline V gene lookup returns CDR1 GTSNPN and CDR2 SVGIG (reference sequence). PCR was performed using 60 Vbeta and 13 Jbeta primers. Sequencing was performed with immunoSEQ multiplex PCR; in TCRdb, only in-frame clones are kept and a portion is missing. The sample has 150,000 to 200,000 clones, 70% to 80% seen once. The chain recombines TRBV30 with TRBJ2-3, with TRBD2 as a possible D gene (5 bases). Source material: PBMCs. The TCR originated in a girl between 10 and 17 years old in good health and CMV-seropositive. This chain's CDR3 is CAWSQGGGPDTQYF. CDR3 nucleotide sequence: TGTGCCTGGAGTCAAGGCGGCGGGCCAGATACGCAGTATTTT. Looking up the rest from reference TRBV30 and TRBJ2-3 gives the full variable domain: SQTIHQWPATLVQPVGSPLSLECTVEGTSNPNLYWYRQAAGRGLQLLFYSVGIGQISSEVPQNLSASRPQDRQFILSSKKLLLSDSGFYLCAWSQGGGPDTQYFGPGTRLTVL.